The present entry profiles one T cell receptor (beta chain) with its context. Other DNA sequences in this sample translate to the same CDR3. This sample stems from a study of OX40 agonist ivuxolimab in advanced cancers. J lost 7 bases, V lost 6 bases, and 13 bases had no gene match. This CDR3 contains 16 residues. The V gene's germline CDR1 is LGHNA and CDR2 YNFKEQ. Only in-frame clones appear in the TCRdb table, and some are missing; sequencing was by immunoSEQ multiplex PCR. The data contain 40,000 to 55,000 clones, 80% of them seen just once; the ten biggest clones take up roughly a tenth. The rearrangement uses TRBV4-2 and TRBJ2-3; 10 nucleotides agree with TRBD1. This specimen consisted of CD4+ or CD8+ T cells sorted from blood, obtained in a trial of the OX40 agonist ivuxolimab. This clonotype originated in an adult with an advanced solid tumor such as melanoma, head and neck, liver or kidney cancer. The CDR3 coding sequence is TGTGCCAGCAGTCAATCTCCGGGACAGGGGCCCAATACGCAGTATTTT. Translated, it gives CASSQSPGQGPNTQYF.